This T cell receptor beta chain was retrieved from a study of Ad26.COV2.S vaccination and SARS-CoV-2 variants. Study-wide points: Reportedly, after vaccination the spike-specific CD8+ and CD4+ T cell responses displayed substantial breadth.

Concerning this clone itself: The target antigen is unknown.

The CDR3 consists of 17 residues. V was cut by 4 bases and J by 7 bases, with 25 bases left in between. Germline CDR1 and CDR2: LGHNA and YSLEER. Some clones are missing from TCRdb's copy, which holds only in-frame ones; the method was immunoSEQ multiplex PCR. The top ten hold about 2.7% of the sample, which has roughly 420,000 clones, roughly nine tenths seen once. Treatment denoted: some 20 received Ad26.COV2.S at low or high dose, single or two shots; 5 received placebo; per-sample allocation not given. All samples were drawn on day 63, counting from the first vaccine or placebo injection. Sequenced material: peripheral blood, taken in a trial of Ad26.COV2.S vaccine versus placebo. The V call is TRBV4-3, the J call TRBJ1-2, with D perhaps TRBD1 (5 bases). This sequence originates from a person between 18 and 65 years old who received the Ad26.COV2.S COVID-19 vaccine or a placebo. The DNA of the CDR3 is TGCGCCAGCAGCCGAAGAAGCGGAGGGCTTGAGGGGAGTGGCTACACCTTC. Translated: CASSRRSGGLEGSGYTF.